This entry lists 5 T cell receptor beta chains sequenced from one sample in a study of T-cell memory formation after mild COVID-19. TCRdb re-called the 5' RACE reads with MiXCR, one entry per CDR3 protein. The data contain around 250,000 distinct CDR3 sequences, 16% of them singletons. The material sequenced was PBMCs or a T cell subset sorted from them (not recorded which). Receptor source: a man between 18 and 29 years old who had mild COVID-19 (a few samples of this study predate the infection). Cell type and time point are not known.

This chain uses TRBV7-9 with TRBJ1-1, with unresolved D. CDR1 SEHNR and CDR2 FQNEAQ come from the germline V gene (reference sequence). The CDR3 is 16 amino acids. Trimming took off 7 bases at V and 4 bases at J, with 22 bases between the two ends. CDR3: CASNPQLGSPGTEAFF. The DNA for the CDR3 is TGTGCCAGCAACCCCCAACTGGGGAGCCCGGGCACTGAAGCTTTCTTT.

In its sample, this clonotype was seen a few times. The rearrangement uses TRBV4-1 and TRBJ1-6; D gene unclear. The CDR3 is made up of 16 amino acids. Trimming left V 2 bases short and J 6 bases short, with 14 bases between. The germline CDR1 and CDR2 sequences are MGHRA and YSYEKL. CDR3 amino acids: CASSQSGRRPNSPLHF. The CDR3 bases are TGCGCCAGCAGCCAAAGCGGACGGCGTCCTAATTCACCCCTCCACTTT.

The V gene is TRBV28, the J gene TRBJ2-7; D is unresolved. Germline V gene data show CDR1 as MDHEN and CDR2 as SYDVKM. V was shortened by 3 bases and J by 0 bases, with 12 bases between the two germline ends. The CDR3 runs to 15 residues. The CDR3 sequence is CASSFGTAYSYEQYF. CDR3 sequence (DNA): TGTGCCAGCAGTTTCGGAACAGCTTACTCCTACGAGCAGTACTTC.

This clonotype turned up a few times. The gene calls are TRBV6-2 or TRBV6-3 and TRBJ2-7; 9 positions agree with TRBD1. The CDR3 totals 12 residues. Germline V gives CDR1 MNHEY, CDR2 SVGEGT. V dropped 6 bases and J dropped 11; count of bases not matched to a gene: 8. The CDR3 DNA follows: TGTGCCAGCAGCTGGACAGGGGTAGAGGAGTACGTC. This translates into CASSWTGVEEYV.

The V gene is TRBV6-5, the J gene TRBJ1-4; D gene ambiguous. Trimming removed 5 bases at V and 5 bases at J, with 12 bases between. The CDR3 sequence is 14 residues long. Germline assignment: CDR1 MNHEY and CDR2 SVGAGI. The CDR3 region is CASSPNPGNEKLFF. Here the CDR3 DNA reads TGTGCCAGCAGTCCGAACCCAGGAAATGAAAAACTGTTTTTT.